These 31 T cell receptor beta chains originate from one sample sequenced in a study of identical twins. MiXCR, applied by TCRdb to the 5' RACE reads, yields one record per CDR3 protein. Of approximately 550,000 distinct CDR3 sequences listed, 20% to 25% were seen once; the top ten hold approximately 0.52%. The same sample was also studied in work on yellow fever vaccine responses in identical twins.

The sample consisted of CD4+ T cells sorted from blood. Receptors originate from a woman younger than 35 in good health.

This sequence joins TRBV28 and TRBJ1-3, with D possibly being TRBD1 (5 bases). CDR1 and CDR2 (germline): MDHEN, SYDVKM. V gave up 3 bases and J gave up 2 bases, with 8 bases separating them. This CDR3 spans 14 amino acids. CDR3 bases: TGTGCCAGCAGTTTGTCACAGGCTGGAAACACCATATATTTT. Protein sequence: CASSLSQAGNTIYF.

This clonotype was picked up a small number of times. The rearrangement joins TRBV4-1 to TRBJ2-5, with D hard to call. Trimming cost V 0 bases and J 5 bases, with 10 bases left between them. CDR1 is MGHRA, CDR2 YSYEKL, per germline. The CDR3 totals 14 residues. DNA of the CDR3: TGCGCCAGCAGCCAAGAACGTTTGAGGGAGACCCAGTACTTC. It translates to CASSQERLRETQYF.

This clonotype was picked up a small number of times. This rearrangement joins TRBV14 to TRBJ1-4; 7 positions agree with TRBD1. V shed 4 bases, J shed 7 bases, and the junction held 9 bases outside the gene matches. CDR3 length: 15 amino acids. Germline lookup yields CDR1 SGHDN and CDR2 FVKESK. The CDR3 loop reads CASSPIRDRAEKLFF. The DNA of the CDR3 is TGTGCCAGCAGCCCCATCCGGGACAGAGCTGAAAAACTGTTTTTT. The variable domain in full, completed from reference TRBV14 and TRBJ1-4, reads EAGVTQFPSHSVIEKGQTVTLRCDPISGHDNLYWYRRVMGKEIKFLLHFVKESKQDESGMPNNRFLAERTGGTYSTLKVQPAELEDSGVYFCASSPIRDRAEKLFFGSGTQLSVL.

The rearrangement uses TRBV7-2 and TRBJ1-2; possibly TRBD1 for D (6 bases). Germline V gene lookup returns CDR1 SGHTA and CDR2 FQGNSA. V lost 4 bases and J lost 1, with 13 bases in between. The CDR3 is 15 amino acids. CDR3 DNA sequence: TGTGCCAGCAGCTCGGGACAACCAAGTAACTATGGCTACACCTTC. It yields the protein CASSSGQPSNYGYTF.

A few counts support this clonotype. The rearrangement joins TRBV7-3 to TRBJ1-4, with 9 bases that match TRBD1. Looked up from germline, CDR1 is SGHTA and CDR2 is FQGTGA. The CDR3 runs to 15 residues. The J segment lost 2 bases and the V segment lost 8 bases, leaving 6 bases of the junction unmatched. The CDR3: CASRDRAVTNEKLFF. The DNA for the CDR3 is TGTGCCAGCCGGGACAGGGCTGTGACTAATGAAAAACTGTTTTTT.

This clonotype was picked up a small number of times. This chain links TRBV10-3 with TRBJ1-2; maybe TRBD1 (6 bases). The V gene lost 6 bases and the J gene lost 8 bases, with 13 bases spanning the gap. CDR3 length: 12 residues. Germline loops: CDR1 ENHRY, CDR2 SYGVKD. CDR3 in amino acids: CAIREQQGGYTF. DNA of the CDR3: TGTGCCATCAGGGAACAACAGGGCGGCTACACCTTC.

This rearrangement joins TRBV7-2 to TRBJ1-2; D is perhaps TRBD1 (6 bases). V was trimmed by 2 bases and J by 5 bases, leaving 12 bases between them. There are 14 residues in the CDR3. The germline V gene encodes CDR1 SGHTA and CDR2 FQGNSA. Here the CDR3 DNA reads TGTGCCAGCAGCTTATCCCGAGGGGGATATGGCTACACCTTC. It specifies CASSLSRGGYGYTF. Drawing the rest from reference TRBV7-2 and TRBJ1-2, the complete variable domain is GAGVSQSPSNKVTEKGKDVELRCDPISGHTALYWYRQSLGQGLEFLIYFQGNSAPDKSGLPSDRFSAERTGGSVSTLTIQRTQQEDSAVYLCASSLSRGGYGYTFGSGTRLTVV.

As regards this clonotype: A junction boundary mismatches the germline segment, possibly from a read error. V is TRBV2 and J is TRBJ2-7; 10 positions match TRBD2. CDR1 is SNHLY and CDR2 is FYNNEI in the germline V gene. The CDR3 length is 15 residues. The CDR3 here is CASREGLAVGYEQYF. DNA for the CDR3: TGTGCCAGCAGAGAAGGACTAGCGGTAGGATACGAGCAGTACTTC.

V usage is TRBV11-1 and J usage is TRBJ2-1, with D uncertain. This CDR3 has 13 residues. The germline V gene encodes CDR1 SGHAT and CDR2 FQDESV (reference sequence). V gave up 2 bases and J gave up 5 bases, with 7 bases separating them. The CDR3 here is CASSLQPDNEQFF. The CDR3 DNA is TGTGCCAGCAGCTTACAGCCAGACAATGAGCAGTTCTTC.

V usage is TRBV28 and J usage is TRBJ1-1; weak D call: TRBD1 (5 bases). Germline-derived CDR1 and CDR2 are MDHEN and SYDVKM. The CDR3 contains 15 residues. V was trimmed by 6 bases and J by 0 bases, leaving 14 bases between them. For the CDR3, the DNA is TGTGCCAGCAGGGGCCGCGGGACGGTGAACACTGAAGCTTTCTTT. This translates into CASRGRGTVNTEAFF.

The chain has TRBV7-3 and TRBJ2-1; no firm D call. The CDR3 is 14 amino acids. Germline CDR1 SGHTA, CDR2 FQGTGA. V was shortened by 0 bases and J by 5 bases, with 8 bases between the two germline ends. CDR3: CASSLTYADNEQFF. The CDR3 bases are TGTGCCAGCAGCTTAACATACGCAGACAATGAGCAGTTCTTC.

The rearrangement uses TRBV10-3 and TRBJ2-5, with TRBD1 as a possible D gene (5 bases). This CDR3 contains 15 residues. Trimming cost V 0 bases and J 4 bases, with 12 bases left between them. Per germline, CDR1 ENHRY and CDR2 SYGVKD. The CDR3 sequence is CAISESLAQGETQYF. CDR3 coding DNA: TGTGCCATCAGTGAGTCCCTGGCTCAGGGAGAGACCCAGTACTTC.

This clonotype was seen more than once but under ten times. J is TRBJ2-1 and V is TRBV2; no clear D. CDR3 length: 11 amino acids. Trimming took off 4 bases at V and 9 bases at J, with 7 bases between the two ends. The germline CDR1 and CDR2 sequences are SNHLY and FYNNEI. The CDR3 DNA reads as TGTGCCAGCAGTGTGGCGGTTGAGCAGTTCTTC. Translated, it gives CASSVAVEQFF.

This clonotype was detected many times. The chain has TRBV12-3 or TRBV12-4 and TRBJ2-3; 9 nucleotides match TRBD2. The CDR3 has 15 amino acids. The V segment lost 5 bases and the J segment 4 bases; nucleotides outside the gene matches: 7. For the CDR3, the DNA is TGTGCCAGCAGTCCTAGCGGGATCACCGCAGATACGCAGTATTTT. This sequence encodes CASSPSGITADTQYF.

This rearrangement joins TRBV5-1 to TRBJ2-7; 10 bases fit TRBD2. Germline values: CDR1 SGHRS, CDR2 YFSETQ. The CDR3 is 16 amino acids. V was pared by 0 bases and J by 0 bases, with 3 bases of the junction left unmatched. The CDR3 DNA sequence: TGCGCCAGCAGCTTGGCCACTAGCGGGGACTCCTACGAGCAGTACGTC. Its protein product is CASSLATSGDSYEQYV.

V gene TRBV5-1 combines with J gene TRBJ2-1; 9 nucleotides line up with TRBD2. CDR3 length equals 17 residues. Per the germline V gene, CDR1 is SGHRS and CDR2 is YFSETQ. Trimming took 0 bases from V and 10 from J; bases not matched to a gene: 14. CDR3 residues: CASSLAVTSGSGVEQFF. Here the CDR3 DNA reads TGCGCCAGCAGCTTGGCAGTGACTAGCGGCTCTGGGGTGGAGCAGTTCTTC.

This clonotype appeared a few times. The CDR3 region has the DNA TGTGCCATCAGTGATGTGACCCAAGGGGGGCGCGAGCAGTACTTC. Amino acids: CAISDVTQGGREQYF. This chain uses TRBV10-3 with TRBJ2-7, with D possibly being TRBD1 or TRBD2 (6 bases each). V was pared by 3 bases and J by 6 bases, with 18 bases between. CDR1 and CDR2 (germline): ENHRY, SYGVKD. The CDR3 is 15 residues long.

This clonotype was seen a few times. The V call is TRBV5-1, the J call TRBJ2-5; no clear D. The CDR3 contains 13 residues. Per the germline V gene, CDR1 is SGHRS and CDR2 is YFSETQ. V was clipped by 4 bases and J by 0 bases, with 7 bases between them. The CDR3 DNA sequence: TGCGCCAGCAGCCCGAAGAACCAAGAGACCCAGTACTTC. Residues: CASSPKNQETQYF.

V gene TRBV20-1 combines with J gene TRBJ2-3, with D hard to call. The V gene's germline CDR1 is DFQATT and CDR2 SNEGSKA (reference sequence). The V and J ends lost 0 bases and 4 bases respectively, with 5 bases between them. The CDR3 sequence is 12 residues long. This CDR3 is CSARDPADTQYF. CDR3 coding DNA: TGCAGTGCTAGAGATCCGGCAGATACGCAGTATTTT.

Only a few counts were recorded for this clonotype. This chain connects TRBV6-6 to TRBJ1-2; D is uncertain. This CDR3 is 11 amino acids long. Germline V CDR1 and CDR2: MNHNY, SVGAGI (reference sequence). Trimming took off 5 bases at V and 8 bases at J, with 9 bases between the two ends. The CDR3 protein is CASSHPVGYTF. The CDR3 bases are TGTGCCAGCAGTCACCCTGTAGGCTACACCTTC.

In its sample, this clonotype was seen a few times. The chain joins TRBV29-1 to TRBJ2-1; TRBD2 matches at 7 bases. The germline V gene has CDR1 SQVTM and CDR2 ANQGSEA. With 8 bases clipped from V and 0 bases from J, the junction kept 4 bases outside the gene matches. CDR3 length equals 13 residues. CDR3 nucleotide sequence: TGCAGCATTAGGACTAGCTCCTACAATGAGCAGTTCTTC. Residues: CSIRTSSYNEQFF.

The chain uses TRBV5-5 and TRBJ1-1, with TRBD1 as a possible D gene (5 bases). The V end was cut by 7 bases, the J end by 11 bases, with 18 bases between. CDR1 is SGHKS and CDR2 is YYEKEE in the germline V gene (reference sequence). This CDR3 has 12 residues. The CDR3 DNA reads as TGTGCCAGCTATGGGGGGAGAGAGGTGGCTTTCTTT. It translates to CASYGGREVAFF.

The chain carries TRBV12-3 or TRBV12-4 and TRBJ2-4; 9 bases align to TRBD1. V shed 7 bases and J 4 bases; nucleotides not matched to a gene: 5. The CDR3 spans 14 residues. The CDR3 loop is CASTLTGGKNIQYF. CDR3 in DNA: TGTGCCAGCACCCTGACAGGGGGGAAAAACATTCAGTACTTC.

This clonotype has more than one count but fewer than ten. V is TRBV28 and J is TRBJ2-4; D is ambiguous. V was pared by 5 bases and J by 2 bases, with 7 bases between. This CDR3 spans 13 amino acids. Per the germline V gene, CDR1 is MDHEN and CDR2 is SYDVKM. Here the CDR3 DNA reads TGTGCCAGCAGTGGGGATCCCAAAAACATTCAGTACTTC. It is translated as CASSGDPKNIQYF. Filled out from reference TRBV28 and TRBJ2-4, the complete variable domain reads DVKVTQSSRYLVKRTGEKVFLECVQDMDHENMFWYRQDPGLGLRLIYFSYDVKMKEKGDIPEGYSVSREKKERFSLILESASTNQTSMYLCASSGDPKNIQYFGAGTRLSVL.

There are a few counts of this clonotype. V and J are TRBV10-3 and TRBJ1-2; D call uncertain. The CDR3 covers 14 residues. Trimming pared 2 bases from V and 3 bases from J, leaving 10 bases between. Germline values: CDR1 ENHRY, CDR2 SYGVKD. In nucleotides, the CDR3 is TGTGCCATCAGTGAGATCCGGACGGACTATGGCTACACCTTC. This encodes CAISEIRTDYGYTF.

The chain links TRBV20-1 to TRBJ2-2; a possible D gene is TRBD1 (6 bases). Trimming left V 6 bases short and J 4 bases short, with 12 bases between. This CDR3 spans 13 amino acids. Germline V CDR1 and CDR2: DFQATT, SNEGSKA (reference sequence). The CDR3 loop reads CSARGHSTGELFF. CDR3 sequence (DNA): TGCAGTGCCCGGGGACATAGCACCGGGGAGCTGTTTTTT.

The chain links TRBV15 to TRBJ2-1, with TRBD2 matching 7 bases. This CDR3 has 16 residues. The germline gives CDR1 LNHNV, CDR2 YYDKDF (reference sequence). Unmatched junction bases numbered 8, after V lost 2 bases and J lost 4 bases. CDR3 bases: TGTGCCACCAGCAGAAATATCGGGACTACGTACAATGAGCAGTTCTTC. It is translated as CATSRNIGTTYNEQFF.

V is TRBV5-1 and J is TRBJ2-5, with TRBD1 matching over 8 bases. This CDR3 contains 14 residues. Per germline, CDR1 SGHRS and CDR2 YFSETQ. Trimming took 4 bases from V and 5 from J; bases not matched to a gene: 7. The CDR3 reads CASSGQGMGETQYF. In DNA, the CDR3 is TGCGCCAGCAGCGGACAGGGCATGGGGGAGACCCAGTACTTC.

The rearrangement links TRBV5-1 to TRBJ2-3; 10 positions agree with TRBD2. The J segment lost 6 bases and the V segment lost 2 bases, leaving 6 bases of the junction unmatched. The CDR3 is 15 amino acids. Germline V lookup: CDR1 SGHRS, CDR2 YFSETQ. In DNA, the CDR3 is TGCGCCAGCAGCTTACCTAGCGGGAGACCGGATACGCAGTATTTT. This sequence encodes CASSLPSGRPDTQYF.

There are a few counts of this clonotype. The chain couples TRBV2 to TRBJ2-7; D gene uncertain. This CDR3 contains 13 residues. V was clipped by 4 bases and J by 3 bases, with 10 bases between them. The V gene's germline CDR1 is SNHLY and CDR2 FYNNEI. The CDR3 loop is CASSGSPIYEQYV. The CDR3 DNA reads TGTGCCAGCAGTGGCAGTCCCATCTACGAGCAGTACGTC.

The rearrangement uses TRBV20-1 and TRBJ2-3, with TRBD2 matching over 9 bases. The CDR3 contains 14 residues. From germline, CDR1 is DFQATT and CDR2 SNEGSKA (reference sequence). J gave up 8 bases and V 3 bases, and 9 bases lay outside the gene matches. The CDR3 protein is CSASLAGVVGTQYF. CDR3 sequence (DNA): TGCAGTGCTAGTTTAGCGGGAGTCGTTGGTACGCAGTATTTT.